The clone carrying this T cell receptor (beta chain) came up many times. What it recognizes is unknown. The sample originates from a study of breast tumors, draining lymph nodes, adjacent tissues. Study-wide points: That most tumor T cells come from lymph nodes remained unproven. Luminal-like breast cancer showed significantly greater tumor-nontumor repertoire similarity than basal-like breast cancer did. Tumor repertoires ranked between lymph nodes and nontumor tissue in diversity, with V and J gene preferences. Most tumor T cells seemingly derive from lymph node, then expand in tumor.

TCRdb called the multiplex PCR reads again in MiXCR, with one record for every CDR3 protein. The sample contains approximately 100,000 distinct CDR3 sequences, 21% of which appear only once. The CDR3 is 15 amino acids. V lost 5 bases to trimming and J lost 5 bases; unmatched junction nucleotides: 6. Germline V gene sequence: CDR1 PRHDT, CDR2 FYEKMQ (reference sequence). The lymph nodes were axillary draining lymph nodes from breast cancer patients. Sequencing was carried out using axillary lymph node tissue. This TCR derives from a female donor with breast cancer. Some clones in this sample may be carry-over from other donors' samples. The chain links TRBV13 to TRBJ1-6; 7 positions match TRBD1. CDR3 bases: TGTGCCAGCAGCCATGGGACAGCAGATAATTCACCCCTCCACTTT. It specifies CASSHGTADNSPLHF.